Below, 5 T cell receptor beta chains from the same sample are listed, as sequenced in a study of blood T cell repertoires in COVID-19. Only in-frame clones appear in the TCRdb table, and some are missing; sequencing was by immunoSEQ multiplex PCR. In the table there are 200,000 to 250,000 clones, approximately 90% of which are singletons. Sequenced input: peripheral blood. The receptor set was obtained from a man younger than 30 with active or convalescent COVID-19.

This chain connects TRBV5-8 to TRBJ2-7; 7 nucleotides line up with TRBD1. CDR3 size: 15 residues. Per the germline V gene, CDR1 is SGHTS and CDR2 is YDEGEE. Losses at the gene ends were 1 base for V and 1 base for J; bases not matched to a gene: 5. CDR3 region: CASSLHGTASYEQYF. The CDR3 nucleotides read TGTGCCAGCAGCTTGCACGGGACAGCTTCCTACGAGCAGTACTTC.

The genes are TRBV27 and TRBJ1-2; 12 bases line up with TRBD1. Germline V gene lookup returns CDR1 MNHEY and CDR2 SMNVEV (reference sequence). The CDR3 length is 16 residues. The junction had 12 bases not matched to a gene; V was cut back by 8 bases and J by 5 bases. CDR3 residues: CASGSGQGASEYGYTF. The CDR3 bases are TGTGCCAGCGGGTCGGGACAGGGGGCATCGGAATATGGCTACACCTTC.

In its sample, this clone was seen once. The junction shows a germline mismatch at one end, possibly a read error. The chain couples TRBV6-5 to TRBJ1-6, with D possibly matching TRBD1 (5 bases). The CDR3 loop spans 15 amino acids. Germline lookup yields CDR1 MNHEY and CDR2 SVGAGI. In DNA, the CDR3 is TGTGCCAGCAGTAACTCCGGGGGTGCGGGTTCACCCCTCCACTTT. It specifies CASSNSGGAGSPLHF.

The gene calls are TRBV27 and TRBJ2-5; TRBD2 is a possible D gene (6 bases). CDR1 and CDR2 (germline): MNHEY, SMNVEV (reference sequence). This CDR3 is built from 15 residues. V dropped 5 bases and J dropped 3 bases, with 16 bases sitting between them. The CDR3: CASSDDMGLKETQYF. CDR3 DNA sequence: TGTGCCAGCAGTGACGATATGGGACTCAAAGAGACCCAGTACTTC.

The V gene is TRBV23-1, the J gene TRBJ2-7; 9 bases align to TRBD2. TRBV23-1 is an ORF for which the function is uncertain. The CDR3 sequence is 16 residues long. The V and J ends lost 5 bases and 0 bases, in that order; junction bases with no gene match: 8. In nucleotides, the CDR3 is TGCGCCAGCAGTACGATAGCGGGAGAAAACTCCTACGAGCAGTACTTC. This sequence encodes CASSTIAGENSYEQYF.